These 11 T cell receptor beta chains share one sample of origin, sequenced in a study of vaccination effects on CD4 cells after COVID-19. No cognate antigen is known for these TCRs. Clones were sequenced by immunoSEQ multiplex PCR, and TCRdb holds only the in-frame ones, with some missing. The sample gives around 60,000 clones, roughly 72% of which show up once; around 1.2% is in the top ten. Expansion of antigen-specific CD4+ T cells with viral peptide pools was carried out by the ViraFEST assay before sequencing. Scientists isolated CD4+ T cells after a roughly 10-day culture period ended. Participants completed two doses of the BNT162b2 or mRNA-1273 vaccine. The source was CD4+ T cells from PBMCs cultured with HCoV-229E spike peptides, collected after COVID-19 vaccination. The origin of the receptors is a human donor who received a COVID-19 vaccine.

This clone was seen a few times. V usage is TRBV7-9 and J usage is TRBJ2-1, with TRBD2 identical over 11 bases. With V trimmed by 7 bases and J by 6 bases, 5 bases remained unmatched. The length of the CDR3 is 14 residues. CDR1 SEHNR and CDR2 FQNEAQ come from the germline V gene (reference sequence). The CDR3 DNA follows: TGTGCCAGCACCCCTAGCGGGGGGACCAATGAGCAGTTCTTC. It yields the protein CASTPSGGTNEQFF.

CDR3: CASSSIGANYGYTF. Here the CDR3 DNA reads TGTGCCAGCAGCTCTATAGGGGCCAACTATGGCTACACCTTC. This chain joins TRBV9 and TRBJ1-2; a possible D gene is TRBD1 (5 bases). V dropped 4 bases and J dropped 2 bases, with 12 bases sitting between them. The CDR3 extends over 14 amino acids. The V gene's germline CDR1 is SGDLS and CDR2 YYNGEE.

Written as DNA, the CDR3 is TGCAGCGTTGCCAGAACGGATCAAGAGACCCAGTACTTC. Translated: CSVARTDQETQYF. The rearrangement uses TRBV29-1 and TRBJ2-5; D remains ambiguous. V lost 4 bases and J 2 bases, leaving 11 bases between the germline ends. The CDR3 is 13 residues long. Germline values: CDR1 SQVTM, CDR2 ANQGSEA. Drawing the rest from reference TRBV29-1 and TRBJ2-5, the complete variable domain is SAVISQKPSRDICQRGTSLTIQCQVDSQVTMMFWYRQQPGQSLTLIATANQGSEATYESGFVIDKFPISRPNLTFSTLTVSNMSPEDSSIYLCSVARTDQETQYFGPGTRLLVL.

The chain links TRBV28 to TRBJ2-4; possibly TRBD1 for D (5 bases). The germline CDR1 and CDR2 sequences are MDHEN and SYDVKM. V lost 3 bases and J lost 11, with 11 bases in between. The length of the CDR3 is 12 residues. The CDR3 here is CASSLTPRVQYF. In nucleotides, the CDR3 is TGTGCCAGCAGTTTGACACCCAGGGTTCAGTACTTC.

CDR3 sequence: CASTLRRTDTQYF. The CDR3 DNA reads TGTGCCAGCACCCTAAGGAGGACAGATACGCAGTATTTT. The rearrangement joins TRBV2 to TRBJ2-3; D might be TRBD2 (5 bases). The CDR3 runs 13 residues. The V end was cut by 7 bases, the J end by 3 bases, with 11 bases between. The germline CDR1 and CDR2 sequences are SNHLY and FYNNEI.

V gene TRBV24-1 combines with J gene TRBJ1-3, with D perhaps matching TRBD1 (6 bases). CDR1 is KGHDR and CDR2 is SFDVKD in the germline V gene. The CDR3 runs 17 residues. Trimming left V 2 bases short and J 1 base short, with 14 bases between. CDR3 sequence (DNA): TGTGCCACCAGTGATTCGGGATGGGGGGCATCTGGAAACACCATATATTTT. Protein: CATSDSGWGASGNTIYF.

The chain combines TRBV19 with TRBJ2-6; 7 nucleotides align to TRBD1. Looked up from germline, CDR1 is LNHDA and CDR2 is SQIVND (reference sequence). V trimming: 1 base; J trimming: 0 bases; junction bases outside the gene matches: 9. CDR3 length equals 19 residues. The chain's CDR3 is CASSIVSQGVISGANVLTF. In DNA form, the CDR3 reads TGTGCCAGTAGTATAGTATCCCAGGGGGTCATCTCTGGGGCCAACGTCCTGACTTTC.

The V gene is TRBV5-1, the J gene TRBJ1-6; tentatively, D is TRBD1 (5 bases). This CDR3 region has 14 residues. CDR1 and CDR2 from the germline V gene are SGHRS and YFSETQ. Trimming cost V 5 bases and J 8 bases, with 14 bases left between them. The CDR3: CASRLREVDSPLHF. The CDR3, as DNA: TGCGCCAGCAGACTCAGGGAAGTGGATTCACCCCTCCACTTT. Supplemented by reference TRBV5-1 and TRBJ1-6, the full variable domain reads KAGVTQTPRYLIKTRGQQVTLSCSPISGHRSVSWYQQTPGQGLQFLFEYFSETQRNKGNFPGRFSGRQFSNSRSEMNVSTLELGDSALYLCASRLREVDSPLHFGNGTRLTVT.

This clone has just a few counts. The chain has TRBV19 and TRBJ2-7; 7 bases are a match to TRBD2. Germline assignment: CDR1 LNHDA and CDR2 SQIVND (reference sequence). This CDR3 spans 16 amino acids. V dropped 5 bases and J dropped 2; count of bases not matched to a gene: 12. The CDR3 reads CASSLRLAPETYEQYV. Written as DNA, the CDR3 is TGTGCCAGTAGTTTACGACTAGCCCCCGAGACCTACGAGCAGTACGTC.

The chain carries TRBV29-1 and TRBJ2-2; 8 nucleotides agree with TRBD1. J gave up 5 bases and V 6 bases, and 11 bases lay outside the gene matches. Germline values: CDR1 SQVTM, CDR2 ANQGSEA. The CDR3 sequence is 15 residues long. For the CDR3, the DNA is TGCAGCGTGACCGGCGGACAGGGTAGGACCGGGGAGCTGTTTTTT. This gives the protein CSVTGGQGRTGELFF.

The chain carries TRBV21-1 and TRBJ2-2; no DNA check was done on the table's D call, TRBD2. TRBV21-1 is reported as a pseudogene. The CDR3 covers 19 residues. CDR3 loop: CASSSSGTSLKGNTGELFF. DNA of the CDR3: TGTGCCAGCAGCTCCAGTGGGACTTCCCTAAAGGGCAACACCGGGGAGCTGTTTTTT.